Listed here is a single T cell receptor (beta chain). Its target is unknown. Oncomine TCR Beta short-read sequencing was applied to DNA from cultured CD4+ T cells. TCRdb ran MiXCR on the PCR reads and lists one entry per CDR3 protein. The profile shows about 5,500 distinct CDR3 sequences, around 66% of them singletons. The data are from a study of vaccination and CD4 T cells after COVID-19. Study summary: Convalescent donors totaled six males and four females, including two who were Hispanic. Controls had a CEFX pool, an HIV-1 Nef pool, or no peptide added.

The treatment here: roughly ten-day PBMC culture with coronavirus spike peptide pools or control peptides (ViraFEST assay). ViraFEST sequenced TCRs after peptide-pool expansion of antigen-specific T cells. The CDR3 has 13 residues. CDR1 MNHEY and CDR2 SVGAGI come from the germline V gene. With 2 bases removed from V and 3 bases from J, the gap between germline ends came to 8 bases. The chain employs TRBV6-5 and TRBJ2-7; tentatively, D is TRBD2 (5 bases). Sequencing was carried out using CD4+ T cells from blood, cultured in vitro. The clonotype comes from a human donor who had recovered from COVID-19. The DNA of the CDR3 is TGTGCCAGCAGTTACGAGGGCAGCTACGAGCAGTACTTC. Translating it yields CASSYEGSYEQYF.